Following are 5 T cell receptor beta chains from one sample sequenced in a study of graft-versus-host responses after intestinal transplantation. Method: immunoSEQ multiplex PCR; TCRdb's copy keeps in-frame clones and lacks some. This table has nearly 25,000 clones, roughly 43% appearing once. The specimen was alloreactive CD4+ T cells from a mixed lymphocyte reaction culture, collected before intestinal transplant. Documented subset: CFSE-low proliferating T cells sorted from roughly 6-day pre-transplant mixed lymphocyte reaction (GvH or HvG direction). Receptor source: a human patient who received an intestinal transplant.

This clone occurred a few times. The chain carries TRBV6-1 and TRBJ2-2; TRBD1 aligns across 7 bases. CDR3 length equals 14 residues. The V and J ends lost 4 bases and 7 bases, in that order; junction bases with no gene match: 6. In germline, CDR1 is MNHNS, CDR2 SASEGT. Written as DNA, the CDR3 is TGTGCCAGCAGTGGAAACAGGGGTGGCGGGGAGCTGTTTTTT. It specifies CASSGNRGGGELFF.

This clone appeared once. V usage is TRBV10-3 and J usage is TRBJ1-2; 7 bases map to TRBD1. Germline V gene lookup returns CDR1 ENHRY and CDR2 SYGVKD. This CDR3 is 15 amino acids long. V shed 3 bases, J shed 4 bases, and the junction held 8 bases outside the gene matches. The CDR3 loop is CAISERDSPFYGYTF. DNA for the CDR3: TGTGCCATCAGTGAAAGGGACAGCCCTTTCTATGGCTACACCTTC.

The V and J genes are TRBV6-1 and TRBJ1-5; 7 nucleotides agree with TRBD1. This CDR3 is built from 14 residues. Germline CDR1 reads MNHNS; CDR2 reads SASEGT. The V gene end was trimmed by 4 bases and the J gene end by 2 bases; junction bases not matched to a gene: 2. The CDR3 sequence: CASSATGGNQPQHF. The CDR3 DNA reads TGTGCCAGCAGTGCCACAGGGGGCAATCAGCCCCAGCATTTT.

A few counts support this clone. V usage is TRBV18 and J usage is TRBJ1-1; the D is unclear. V was clipped by 2 bases and J by 10 bases, with 17 bases between them. Germline CDR1 is KGHSH and CDR2 is LQKENI. The CDR3 is made up of 14 amino acids. The CDR3 region has the DNA TGTGCCAGCTCACCAAATGAGGGCGGAATGGGAGCTTTCTTT. Its translation is CASSPNEGGMGAFF.

This clone has only a few counts. The chain has TRBV5-1 and TRBJ2-1; TRBD2 aligns across 11 bases. The V and J ends lost 0 bases and 4 bases, in that order; junction bases with no gene match: 3. The germline V gene encodes CDR1 SGHRS and CDR2 YFSETQ. The CDR3 spans 16 residues. This CDR3 reads CASSLALAGVYNEQFF. For the CDR3, the DNA is TGCGCCAGCAGCTTGGCACTAGCGGGGGTATACAATGAGCAGTTCTTC.